These 17 T cell receptor beta chains share one sample of origin, sequenced in a study of PD-L1 blockade in urothelial cancer. The protocol was immunoSEQ multiplex PCR, while the TCRdb copy is restricted to in-frame clones and leaves out a portion. In the table there are about 79,000 clones, 85% of which are singletons. Time point defined: pretreatment peripheral blood. This sample comprised PBMCs, obtained around atezolizumab (anti-PD-L1) treatment. These receptors were taken from a middle-aged man with urothelial cancer.

The rearrangement links TRBV20-1 to TRBJ2-7; possible D gene TRBD1, 6 bases. Germline CDR1 reads DFQATT; CDR2 reads SNEGSKA (reference sequence). The CDR3 extends over 10 amino acids. The CDR3 nucleotides are TGCTGTACAGGGTCGGACGAGCAGTACTTC. Amino acid sequence: CCTGSDEQYF.

This chain links TRBV5-1 with TRBJ1-5; D is unclear. V was clipped by 1 base and J by 7 bases, with 9 bases between them. The CDR3 totals 13 residues. Germline V gene sequence: CDR1 SGHRS, CDR2 YFSETQ. CDR3 in DNA: TGCGCCAGCAGCTTGTCTCCTAGCCAGCCCCAGCATTTT. Protein: CASSLSPSQPQHF.

This sequence joins TRBV7-2 and TRBJ2-7; no clear D. Looked up from germline, CDR1 is SGHTA and CDR2 is FQGNSA. The V end was cut by 8 bases, the J end by 4 bases, with 9 bases between. CDR3 size: 11 residues. The chain's CDR3 is CASGALYEQYF. The CDR3, as DNA: TGTGCCAGCGGAGCCCTGTACGAGCAGTACTTC.

In DNA form, the CDR3 reads TGTGCCAGCAGCTCTAGAGGACAGATGAACACCGGGGAGCTGTTTTTT. It specifies CASSSRGQMNTGELFF. The chain recombines TRBV7-6 with TRBJ2-2; D might be TRBD1 (6 bases). Per the germline V gene, CDR1 is SGHVS and CDR2 is FNYEAQ. The CDR3 runs 16 residues. Trimming pared 4 bases from V and 1 base from J, leaving 13 bases between.

The chain combines TRBV28 with TRBJ2-2, with D possibly TRBD2 on 6 matching bases. Germline V gene data show CDR1 as MDHEN and CDR2 as SYDVKM. V lost 3 bases and J 6 bases, leaving 14 bases between the germline ends. CDR3 size: 15 residues. The CDR3 region is CASSLGGMGSGELFF. In nucleotides, the CDR3 is TGTGCCAGCAGTTTGGGGGGTATGGGGTCCGGGGAGCTGTTTTTT.

The chain employs TRBV10-2 and TRBJ2-1; D is undetermined. The V gene lost 10 bases and the J gene lost 0 bases, with 19 bases spanning the gap. Germline V gene lookup returns CDR1 WSHSY and CDR2 SAAADI. This CDR3 is 16 amino acids long. This CDR3 reads CATILPTPSSYNEQFF. The CDR3 region has the DNA TGCGCCACCATACTGCCTACTCCAAGCTCCTACAATGAGCAGTTCTTC.

CDR3 protein: CASSARHLAGKNTGELFF. The CDR3 DNA reads as TGTGCCAGCAGCGCCCGACACCTAGCCGGGAAGAACACCGGGGAGCTGTTTTTT. This chain uses TRBV13 with TRBJ2-2; D is perhaps TRBD2 (5 bases). The CDR3 has 18 amino acids. Trimming stripped 5 bases from V and 1 base from J, with 20 bases between. Germline V gene lookup returns CDR1 PRHDT and CDR2 FYEKMQ (reference sequence).

This clone appeared a single time. J is TRBJ2-3 and V is TRBV7-9; TRBD2 agrees at 11 bases. Trimming removed 5 bases from V and 6 bases from J; junction bases left unmatched: 7. The CDR3 length is 15 residues. CDR1 and CDR2 (germline): SEHNR, FQNEAQ (reference sequence). CDR3 in DNA: TGTGCCAGCAGCCGTGGACTAGCGGGCAAGGATACGCAGTATTTT. Encoded protein: CASSRGLAGKDTQYF.

The rearrangement uses TRBV19 and TRBJ1-2, with a possible D match to TRBD1 (5 bases). V was cut by 3 bases and J by 2 bases, with 10 bases left in between. Germline assignment: CDR1 LNHDA and CDR2 SQIVND (reference sequence). There are 14 residues in the CDR3. CDR3 in DNA: TGTGCCAGTAGTATGGGGCGTCGCAACTATGGCTACACCTTC. Translation: CASSMGRRNYGYTF.

This clone was observed many times. This chain joins TRBV29-1 and TRBJ2-3; no definite D call. V was cut by 6 bases and J by 5 bases, with 15 bases left in between. Germline CDR1 SQVTM, CDR2 ANQGSEA. This CDR3 has 13 residues. The CDR3 DNA follows: TGCAGCGTGTCAGTGGGTTCAGGAGATACGCAGTATTTT. Amino acids: CSVSVGSGDTQYF.

The chain combines TRBV28 with TRBJ1-2; weak D call: TRBD1 (5 bases). The CDR3 loop spans 11 amino acids. Germline V gene lookup returns CDR1 MDHEN and CDR2 SYDVKM. The CDR3 reads CVRQRGYGYTF. CDR3 nucleotide sequence: TGTGTCAGACAGAGAGGGTATGGCTACACCTTC.

The chain combines TRBV6-5 with TRBJ1-4, with D perhaps TRBD1 (6 bases). CDR1 and CDR2 (germline): MNHEY, SVGAGI. CDR3 length: 14 amino acids. V gave up 7 bases and J gave up 6 bases, with 15 bases separating them. CDR3 region: CASKGGGKDEKLFF. In nucleotides, the CDR3 is TGTGCCAGCAAGGGGGGGGGTAAGGATGAAAAACTGTTTTTT.

The chain carries TRBV7-3 and TRBJ2-1; D not resolved. The germline CDR1 and CDR2 sequences are SGHTA and FQGTGA. This CDR3 is built from 16 residues. V lost 3 bases to trimming and J lost 4 bases, with 16 bases between them. The CDR3: CASSLPIPRGYNEQFF. As DNA, the CDR3 is TGTGCCAGCAGCTTGCCGATTCCACGCGGTTACAATGAGCAGTTCTTC.

The chain combines TRBV27 with TRBJ1-2; D perhaps matches TRBD1 (5 bases). The germline CDR1 and CDR2 sequences are MNHEY and SMNVEV (reference sequence). Between the trimmed V and J ends, which lost 7 bases and 5 bases, there was a span of 17 bases. This CDR3 has 14 residues. CDR3 in amino acids: CASKSLGAEYGYTF. The CDR3 region has the DNA TGTGCCAGCAAGTCCCTTGGGGCCGAGTATGGCTACACCTTC.

V usage is TRBV4-1 and J usage is TRBJ2-5, with D perhaps matching TRBD1 (6 bases). Trimming left V 3 bases short and J 5 bases short, with 13 bases between. CDR3 length: 14 amino acids. CDR1 is MGHRA and CDR2 is YSYEKL in the germline V gene. The DNA of the CDR3 is TGCGCCAGCAGCCACGGGGACACCTCGGAGACCCAGTACTTC. Amino acid sequence: CASSHGDTSETQYF.

This chain links TRBV2 with TRBJ2-5, with D maybe TRBD1 (5 bases). Trimming shortened V by 1 base and J by 5 bases, and 14 bases separated the two germline ends. Germline CDR1 SNHLY, CDR2 FYNNEI. The length of the CDR3 is 15 residues. In DNA form, the CDR3 reads TGTGCCAGCAGTGAAGGGGGAAGGGGTGAGGAGACCCAGTACTTC. Encoded protein: CASSEGGRGEETQYF.

The V gene is TRBV7-2, the J gene TRBJ2-7, with 10 bases identical to TRBD2. The germline V gene encodes CDR1 SGHTA and CDR2 FQGNSA. The CDR3 consists of 15 residues. Losses at the gene ends were 3 bases for V and 5 bases for J; bases not matched to a gene: 7. The CDR3 region has the DNA TGTGCCAGCAGCTTCTCTAGCGGGAGTCAGAACGAGCAGTACTTC. It encodes CASSFSSGSQNEQYF.